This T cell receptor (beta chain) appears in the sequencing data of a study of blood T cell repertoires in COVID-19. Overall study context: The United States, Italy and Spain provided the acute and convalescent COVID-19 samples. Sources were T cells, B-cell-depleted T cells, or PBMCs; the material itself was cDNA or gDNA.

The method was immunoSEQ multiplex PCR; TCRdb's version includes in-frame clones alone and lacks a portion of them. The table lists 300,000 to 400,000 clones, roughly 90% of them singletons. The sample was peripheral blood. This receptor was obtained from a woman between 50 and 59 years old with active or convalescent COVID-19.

Here the CDR3 reads CASSGGVLTGSTAFF. CDR3 nucleotide sequence: TGTGCCAGCAGTGGGGGGGTCCTGACGGGATCGACAGCTTTCTTT. V and J are TRBV25-1 and TRBJ1-1; D is perhaps TRBD1 (5 bases). The V gene's germline CDR1 is MGHDK and CDR2 SYGVNS. V was clipped by 4 bases and J by 10 bases, with 22 bases between them. This CDR3 is 15 amino acids long.